This TCR beta chain appears in the sequencing data of a study of blood T cell repertoires in COVID-19. The CDR3 runs to 13 residues. Germline loops: CDR1 SQVTM, CDR2 ANQGSEA. V gave up 4 bases and J gave up 6 bases, with 10 bases separating them. TCRdb's table, derived via immunoSEQ multiplex PCR, lists solely in-frame clones and lacks some. The table shows about 88,000 clones, with approximately 91% occurring only once. This clonotype originated in a woman of 80 years or more with acute or convalescent COVID-19. Sequenced sample: peripheral blood. The chain uses TRBV29-1 and TRBJ1-6; D is undetermined. The CDR3, as DNA: TGCAGCGTTGGGACGGACTCTAATTCACCCCTCCACTTT. This gives the protein CSVGTDSNSPLHF.